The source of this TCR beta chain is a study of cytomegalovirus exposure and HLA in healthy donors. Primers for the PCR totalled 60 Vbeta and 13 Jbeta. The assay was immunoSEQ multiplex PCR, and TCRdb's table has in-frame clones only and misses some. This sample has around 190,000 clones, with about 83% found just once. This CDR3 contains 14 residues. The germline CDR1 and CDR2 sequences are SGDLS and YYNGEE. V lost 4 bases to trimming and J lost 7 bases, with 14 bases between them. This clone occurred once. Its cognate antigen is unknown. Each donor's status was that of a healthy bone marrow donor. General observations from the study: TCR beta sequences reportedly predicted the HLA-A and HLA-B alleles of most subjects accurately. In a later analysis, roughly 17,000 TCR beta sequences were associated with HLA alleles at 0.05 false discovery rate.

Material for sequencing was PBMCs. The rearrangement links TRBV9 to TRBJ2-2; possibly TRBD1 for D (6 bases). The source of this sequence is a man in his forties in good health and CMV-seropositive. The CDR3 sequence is CASSLQGAGGELFF. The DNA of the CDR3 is TGTGCCAGCAGCTTACAGGGTGCCGGCGGGGAGCTGTTTTTT.